A single sample gave rise to the 20 T cell receptor beta chains below, sequenced in a study of PD-L1 blockade in urothelial cancer. The method was immunoSEQ multiplex PCR; TCRdb's version includes in-frame clones alone and lacks a portion of them. This table has 45,000 to 50,000 clones, 70% to 80% appearing once. Described time point: pretreatment peripheral blood. The material was PBMCs, obtained around atezolizumab (anti-PD-L1) treatment. These receptor sequences come from a man between 65 and 85 years old with urothelial cancer.

This clone was detected once. The V call is TRBV5-5, the J call TRBJ1-1, with 9 bases that match TRBD1. This CDR3 contains 15 residues. V was pared by 4 bases and J by 6 bases, with 10 bases of the junction left unmatched. Germline values: CDR1 SGHKS, CDR2 YYEKEE (reference sequence). The CDR3 is CASSRDREGAAEAFF. The CDR3 DNA reads as TGTGCCAGCAGCCGGGACAGGGAGGGGGCCGCTGAAGCTTTCTTT.

This clone was counted a few times. This sequence joins TRBV14 and TRBJ1-1; 7 bases match TRBD1. This CDR3 has 14 residues. V shed 0 bases and J 4 bases; nucleotides not matched to a gene: 2. Germline loops: CDR1 SGHDN, CDR2 FVKESK. The CDR3 loop reads CASSQDRQGTEAFF. The CDR3 region has the DNA TGTGCCAGCAGCCAAGATCGACAGGGCACTGAAGCTTTCTTT.

The rearrangement joins TRBV5-1 to TRBJ2-3, with a possible D match to TRBD1 (5 bases). V lost 4 bases and J lost 2, with 14 bases in between. The V gene's germline CDR1 is SGHRS and CDR2 YFSETQ. This CDR3 spans 15 amino acids. The CDR3 sequence: CASSGVGQDTDTQYF. The CDR3 region has the DNA TGCGCCAGCAGCGGGGTGGGGCAGGACACAGATACGCAGTATTTT.

The rearrangement links TRBV14 to TRBJ2-3; 10 bases are shared with TRBD2. The CDR3 spans 18 residues. Germline values: CDR1 SGHDN, CDR2 FVKESK. J was trimmed by 0 bases and V by 3 bases; bases with no gene match: 9. The CDR3 bases are TGTGCCAGCAGCCAGTGGGGGACTAGCGTAACTAGCACAGATACGCAGTATTTT. Its protein is CASSQWGTSVTSTDTQYF.

Concerning this clone: Mismatch with germline at one junction end may stem from a read error. The CDR3 DNA reads TGTGCCAGCAGCTTACGGGACACGGTTAGCTTC. Its translation is CASSLRDTVSF. The rearrangement uses TRBV7-6 and TRBJ2-7; the D gene is possibly TRBD1 (6 bases). In germline, CDR1 is SGHVS, CDR2 FNYEAQ. CDR3 length equals 11 residues.

This clone was seen more than once but under ten times. The rearrangement joins TRBV28 to TRBJ2-1, with D possibly matching TRBD2 (6 bases). The CDR3 contains 17 residues. CDR1 and CDR2 from the germline V gene are MDHEN and SYDVKM. Trimming stripped 3 bases from V and 0 bases from J, with 15 bases between. The CDR3 DNA sequence: TGTGCCAGCAGTTTCGTTGGCGGGATGCACTCCTACAATGAGCAGTTCTTC. Its translation is CASSFVGGMHSYNEQFF.

This clone came up once. The chain has TRBV9 and TRBJ2-2; D is perhaps TRBD1 (7 bases). CDR3 size: 14 residues. Trimming took 1 base from V and 7 from J, leaving 11 bases between them. Per germline, CDR1 SGDLS and CDR2 YYNGEE. CDR3 region: CASSVQGGLGELFF. DNA for the CDR3: TGTGCCAGCAGCGTACAGGGGGGACTCGGGGAGCTGTTTTTT.

The chain combines TRBV6-1 with TRBJ2-7, with TRBD2 matching 11 bases. The V gene end was trimmed by 6 bases and the J gene end by 6 bases; junction bases not matched to a gene: 10. Germline values: CDR1 MNHNS, CDR2 SASEGT. This CDR3 comprises 15 residues. CDR3 sequence reads: CASRDAPGLAVEQYF. As DNA, the CDR3 is TGTGCCAGCAGAGACGCCCCGGGACTAGCGGTCGAGCAGTACTTC.

This chain links TRBV25-1 with TRBJ2-1; 13 positions match TRBD2. From germline, CDR1 is MGHDK and CDR2 SYGVNS. CDR3 length: 15 residues. V trimming: 5 bases; J trimming: 5 bases; junction bases outside the gene matches: 3. As DNA, the CDR3 is TGTGCCAGCAGTTTACTAGCGGGAGGGCACAATGAGCAGTTCTTC. Amino acid sequence: CASSLLAGGHNEQFF. The entire variable domain, with the rest obtained from reference TRBV25-1 and TRBJ2-1, is as follows: EADIYQTPRYLVIGTGKKITLECSQTMGHDKMYWYQQDPGMELHLIHYSYGVNSTEKGDLSSESTVSRIRTEHFPLTLESARPSHTSQYLCASSLLAGGHNEQFFGPGTRLTVL.

The CDR3 protein is CATAGGYEQYF. CDR3 DNA: TGTGCCACCGCAGGGGGATACGAGCAGTACTTC. The J gene is TRBJ2-7, the V gene TRBV6-1; 7 nucleotides align to TRBD1. Germline lookup yields CDR1 MNHNS and CDR2 SASEGT. The CDR3 is 11 amino acids. The trim removed 10 bases at V and 4 bases at J, leaving 4 bases unmatched.

The chain links TRBV19 to TRBJ2-7; D is ambiguous. This CDR3 comprises 13 residues. Trimming removed 6 bases at V and 4 bases at J, with 13 bases between. The germline gives CDR1 LNHDA, CDR2 SQIVND (reference sequence). The CDR3 bases are TGTGCCAGTAGAGGTCCGGGTCAGTACGAGCAGTACTTC. It codes for CASRGPGQYEQYF. Supplemented by reference TRBV19 and TRBJ2-7, the full variable domain reads DGGITQSPKYLFRKEGQNVTLSCEQNLNHDAMYWYRQDPGQGLRLIYYSQIVNDFQKGDIAEGYSVSREKKESFPLTVTSAQKNPTAFYLCASRGPGQYEQYFGPGTRLTVT.

The genes are TRBV2 and TRBJ2-6; D not resolved. The germline gives CDR1 SNHLY, CDR2 FYNNEI. The CDR3 covers 15 residues. The ends were cut back, 5 bases at V and 0 bases at J, with 8 bases in the middle. The CDR3 nucleotides are TGTGCCAGCAGTCCAGGATACTCTGGGGCCAACGTCCTGACTTTC. This sequence encodes CASSPGYSGANVLTF.

The chain has TRBV5-4 and TRBJ2-1, with 9 positions matching TRBD2. V shed 1 base, J shed 7 bases, and the junction held 9 bases outside the gene matches. CDR3 length: 16 residues. Germline assignment: CDR1 SGHNT and CDR2 YYREEE (reference sequence). The CDR3 nucleotides read TGTGCCAGCAGCTTGAGGTTAGCGGGAGTCGGTAATGAGCAGTTCTTC. Translated: CASSLRLAGVGNEQFF.

This clone was detected a few times. V and J are TRBV4-1 and TRBJ1-4; D gene ambiguous. The CDR3 sequence is 14 residues long. Germline V gene data show CDR1 as MGHRA and CDR2 as YSYEKL. V lost 3 bases to trimming and J lost 7 bases, with 12 bases between them. The CDR3 DNA follows: TGCGCCAGCAGCCACCTGGGCTTGGGTGAAAAACTGTTTTTT. Translating gives CASSHLGLGEKLFF.

V is TRBV6-1 and J is TRBJ1-5, with D perhaps TRBD1 (6 bases). The V gene's germline CDR1 is MNHNS and CDR2 SASEGT. V was pared by 7 bases and J by 3 bases, with 7 bases between. The CDR3 totals 12 residues. CDR3 sequence reads: CASNRANQPQHF. CDR3 in DNA: TGTGCCAGCAACAGGGCCAATCAGCCCCAGCATTTT.

The chain couples TRBV19 to TRBJ2-3; possible D gene TRBD1, 5 bases. CDR1 is LNHDA and CDR2 is SQIVND in the germline V gene (reference sequence). The CDR3 sequence is 11 residues long. V was shortened by 6 bases and J by 6 bases, with 7 bases between the two germline ends. CDR3: CASRQGDTQYF. As DNA, the CDR3 is TGTGCCAGTAGGCAGGGTGATACGCAGTATTTT.

The chain employs TRBV5-6 and TRBJ1-5; 10 nucleotides align to TRBD1. J lost 6 bases, V lost 0 bases, and 3 bases had no gene match. This CDR3 region has 15 residues. Germline CDR1 is SGHDT and CDR2 is YYEEEE. CDR3 bases: TGTGCCAGCAGCTTGGGGTGGACAGGGGGTCAGCCCCAGCATTTT. This codes for CASSLGWTGGQPQHF.

The rearrangement links TRBV18 to TRBJ2-5, with 10 bases lining up with TRBD2. CDR1 and CDR2 from the germline V gene are KGHSH and LQKENI. CDR3 length equals 15 residues. J gave up 5 bases and V 4 bases, and 7 bases lay outside the gene matches. CDR3 nucleotides: TGTGCCAGCTCACGCGAAATAGCGGGAGGCGAGACCCAGTACTTC. Amino acid sequence: CASSREIAGGETQYF.

J is TRBJ2-5 and V is TRBV9; 7 bases agree with TRBD1. Germline values: CDR1 SGDLS, CDR2 YYNGEE. Trimming at V came to 3 bases and at J to 0 bases, leaving 2 bases not matched to a gene. This CDR3 comprises 14 residues. The CDR3 here is CASSATGDQETQYF. CDR3 DNA: TGTGCCAGCAGCGCCACAGGGGACCAAGAGACCCAGTACTTC.

The V call is TRBV5-1, the J call TRBJ2-5; 7 bases match TRBD2. J lost 5 bases, V lost 0 bases, and 1 base had no gene match. The CDR3 extends over 13 amino acids. Germline CDR1 and CDR2: SGHRS and YFSETQ. CDR3 sequence: CASSLVGGETQYF. The CDR3 nucleotides read TGCGCCAGCAGCTTGGTGGGGGGGGAGACCCAGTACTTC.